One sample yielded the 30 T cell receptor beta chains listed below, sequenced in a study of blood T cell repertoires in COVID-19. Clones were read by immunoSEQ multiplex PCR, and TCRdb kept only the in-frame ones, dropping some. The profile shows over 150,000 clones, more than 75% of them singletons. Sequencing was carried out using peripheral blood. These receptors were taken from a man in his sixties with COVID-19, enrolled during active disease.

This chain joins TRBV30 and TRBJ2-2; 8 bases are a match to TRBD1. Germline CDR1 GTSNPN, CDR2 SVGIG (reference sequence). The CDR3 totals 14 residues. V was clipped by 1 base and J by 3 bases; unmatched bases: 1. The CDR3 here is CAWSGTGYTGELFF. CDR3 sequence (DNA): TGTGCCTGGAGTGGGACAGGGTACACCGGGGAGCTGTTTTTT.

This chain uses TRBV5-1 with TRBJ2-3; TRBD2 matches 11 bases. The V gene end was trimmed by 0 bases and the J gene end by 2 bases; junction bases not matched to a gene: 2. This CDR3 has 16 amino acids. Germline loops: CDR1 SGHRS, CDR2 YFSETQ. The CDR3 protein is CASSLGTSGPTDTQYF. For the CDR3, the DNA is TGCGCCAGCAGCTTGGGGACTAGCGGGCCCACAGATACGCAGTATTTT.

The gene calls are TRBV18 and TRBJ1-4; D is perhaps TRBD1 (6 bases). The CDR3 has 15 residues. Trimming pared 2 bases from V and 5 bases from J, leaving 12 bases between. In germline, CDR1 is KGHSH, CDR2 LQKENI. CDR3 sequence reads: CASSPVRGGNEKLFF. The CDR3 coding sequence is TGTGCCAGCTCACCAGTCAGGGGCGGAAATGAAAAACTGTTTTTT.

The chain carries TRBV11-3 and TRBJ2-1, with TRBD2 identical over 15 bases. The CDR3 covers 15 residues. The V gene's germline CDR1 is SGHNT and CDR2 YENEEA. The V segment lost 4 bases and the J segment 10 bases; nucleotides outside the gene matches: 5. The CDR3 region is CASSSIGTSGREQFF. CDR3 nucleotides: TGTGCCAGCAGCTCGATCGGGACTAGCGGGAGGGAGCAGTTCTTC.

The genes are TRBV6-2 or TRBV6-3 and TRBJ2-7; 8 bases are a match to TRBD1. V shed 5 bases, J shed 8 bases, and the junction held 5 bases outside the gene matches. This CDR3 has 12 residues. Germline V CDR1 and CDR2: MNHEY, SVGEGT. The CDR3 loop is CASSQDREKQYF. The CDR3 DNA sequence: TGTGCCAGCAGTCAGGACAGGGAGAAGCAGTACTTC.

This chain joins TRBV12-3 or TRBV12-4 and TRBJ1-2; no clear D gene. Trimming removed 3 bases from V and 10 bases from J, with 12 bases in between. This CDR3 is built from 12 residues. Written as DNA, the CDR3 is TGTGCCAGCAGTTTCGAGAGGGCTTACTACACCTTC. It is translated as CASSFERAYYTF.

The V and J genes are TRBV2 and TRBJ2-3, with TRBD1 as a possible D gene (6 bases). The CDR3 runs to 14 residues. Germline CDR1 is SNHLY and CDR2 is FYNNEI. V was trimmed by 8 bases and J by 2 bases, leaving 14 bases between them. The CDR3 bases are TGTGCCAGCCTTCACAGGGAGCCCACAGATACGCAGTATTTT. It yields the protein CASLHREPTDTQYF.

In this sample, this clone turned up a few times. This chain's CDR3 is CASSLGQDLYGYTF. Here the CDR3 DNA reads TGTGCCAGCAGCTTAGGACAGGACCTCTATGGCTACACCTTC. The chain couples TRBV7-2 to TRBJ1-2, with a tentative D call TRBD1 (6 bases). This CDR3 has 14 amino acids. The germline V and J ends were trimmed by 1 base and 4 bases, with 10 bases remaining between them. Germline-derived CDR1 and CDR2 are SGHTA and FQGNSA.

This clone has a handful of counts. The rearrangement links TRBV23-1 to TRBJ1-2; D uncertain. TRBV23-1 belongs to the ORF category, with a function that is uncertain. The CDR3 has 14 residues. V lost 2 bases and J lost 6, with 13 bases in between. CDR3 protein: CASSQTEGADGYTF. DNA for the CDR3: TGCGCCAGCAGTCAAACCGAGGGCGCGGATGGCTACACCTTC.

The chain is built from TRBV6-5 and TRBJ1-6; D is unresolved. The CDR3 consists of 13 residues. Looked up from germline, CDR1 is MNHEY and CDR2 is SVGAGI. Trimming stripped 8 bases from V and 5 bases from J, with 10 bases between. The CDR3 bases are TGTGCCAGCGGGAGGGAAGATAATTCACCCCTCCACTTT. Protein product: CASGREDNSPLHF.

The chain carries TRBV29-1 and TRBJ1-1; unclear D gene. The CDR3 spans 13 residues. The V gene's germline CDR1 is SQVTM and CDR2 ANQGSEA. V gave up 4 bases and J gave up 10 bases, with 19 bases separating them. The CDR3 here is CSVGKDSRTRAFF. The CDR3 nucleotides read TGCAGCGTTGGAAAGGACTCCCGAACGCGAGCTTTCTTT.

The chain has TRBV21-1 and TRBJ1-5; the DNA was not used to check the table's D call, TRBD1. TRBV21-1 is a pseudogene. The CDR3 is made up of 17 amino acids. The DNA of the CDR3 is TGTGCCGGAGTAAGAAAAGGGGGTGGCGAGGGGATCCGGTCCCAGCATTTT. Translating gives CAGVRKGGGEGIRSQHF.

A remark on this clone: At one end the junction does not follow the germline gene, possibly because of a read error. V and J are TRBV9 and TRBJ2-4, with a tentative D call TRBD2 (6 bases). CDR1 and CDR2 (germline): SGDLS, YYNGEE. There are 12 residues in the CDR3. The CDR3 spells CASSERTGTRGF. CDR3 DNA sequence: TGTGCCAGCAGCGAACGGACCGGGACTCGGGGCTTC.

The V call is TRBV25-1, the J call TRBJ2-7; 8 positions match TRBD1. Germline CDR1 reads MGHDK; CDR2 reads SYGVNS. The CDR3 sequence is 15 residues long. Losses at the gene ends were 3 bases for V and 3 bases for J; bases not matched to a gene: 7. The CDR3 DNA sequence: TGTGCCAGCAGTGAGCGGACAGGGCAGGGCTACGAGCAGTACTTC. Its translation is CASSERTGQGYEQYF.

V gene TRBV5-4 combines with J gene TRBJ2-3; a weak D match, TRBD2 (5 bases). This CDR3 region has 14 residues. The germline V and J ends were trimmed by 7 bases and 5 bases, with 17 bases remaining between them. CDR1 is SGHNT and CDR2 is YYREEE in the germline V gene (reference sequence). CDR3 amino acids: CASGLLGAGDTQYF. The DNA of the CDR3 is TGTGCCAGCGGTCTCTTGGGCGCGGGAGATACGCAGTATTTT. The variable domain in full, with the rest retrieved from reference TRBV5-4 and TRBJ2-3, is ETGVTQSPTHLIKTRGQQVTLRCSSQSGHNTVSWYQQALGQGPQFIFQYYREEENGRGNFPPRFSGLQFPNYSSELNVNALELDDSALYLCASGLLGAGDTQYFGPGTRLTVL.

Here the CDR3 reads CASRQGSMTEAFF. The DNA of the CDR3 is TGTGCCAGCAGACAGGGTTCTATGACTGAAGCTTTCTTT. This chain connects TRBV25-1 to TRBJ1-1; D is possibly TRBD1 (6 bases). V lost 6 bases to trimming and J lost 5 bases, with 13 bases between them. The CDR3 covers 13 residues. Germline V gene data show CDR1 as MGHDK and CDR2 as SYGVNS.

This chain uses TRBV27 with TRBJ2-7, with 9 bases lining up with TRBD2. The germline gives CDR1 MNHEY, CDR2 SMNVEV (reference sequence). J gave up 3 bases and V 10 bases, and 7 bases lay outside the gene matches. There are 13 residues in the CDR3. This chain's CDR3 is CAIGAGGRYEQYF. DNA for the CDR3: TGTGCCATTGGAGCGGGGGGACGCTACGAGCAGTACTTC.

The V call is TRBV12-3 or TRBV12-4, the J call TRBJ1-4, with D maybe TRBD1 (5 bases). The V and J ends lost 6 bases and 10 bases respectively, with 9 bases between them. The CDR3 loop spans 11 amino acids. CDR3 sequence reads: CASRGEAKLFF. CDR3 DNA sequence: TGTGCCAGCAGGGGGGAGGCAAAACTGTTTTTT.

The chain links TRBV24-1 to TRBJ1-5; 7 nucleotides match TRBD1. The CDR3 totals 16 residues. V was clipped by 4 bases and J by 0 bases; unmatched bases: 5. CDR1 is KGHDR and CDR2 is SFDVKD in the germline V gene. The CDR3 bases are TGTGCCACCAGTGACGCGGGACAGAGTAGCAATCAGCCCCAGCATTTT. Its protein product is CATSDAGQSSNQPQHF.

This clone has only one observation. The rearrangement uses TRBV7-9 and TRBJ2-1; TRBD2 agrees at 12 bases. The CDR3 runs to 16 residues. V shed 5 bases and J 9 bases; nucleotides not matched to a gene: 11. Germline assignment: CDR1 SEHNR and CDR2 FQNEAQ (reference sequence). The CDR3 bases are TGTGCCAGCAGCCAACCTAGCGGGAGGGCCCTCGCTGAGCAGTTCTTC. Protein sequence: CASSQPSGRALAEQFF.

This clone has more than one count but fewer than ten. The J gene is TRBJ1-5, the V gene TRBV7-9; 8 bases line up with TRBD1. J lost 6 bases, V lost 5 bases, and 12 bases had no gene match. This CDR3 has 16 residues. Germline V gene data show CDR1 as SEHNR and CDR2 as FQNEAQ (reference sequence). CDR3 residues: CASSRTGTGGAQPQHF. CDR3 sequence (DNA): TGTGCCAGCAGCCGGACAGGAACAGGGGGAGCTCAGCCCCAGCATTTT.

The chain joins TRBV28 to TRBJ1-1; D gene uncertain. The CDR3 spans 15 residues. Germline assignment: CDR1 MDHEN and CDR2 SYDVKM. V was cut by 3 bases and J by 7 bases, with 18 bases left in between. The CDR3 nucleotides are TGTGCCAGCAGTTTGGTTGACCGGAGGTGGGGTGAAGCTTTCTTT. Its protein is CASSLVDRRWGEAFF.

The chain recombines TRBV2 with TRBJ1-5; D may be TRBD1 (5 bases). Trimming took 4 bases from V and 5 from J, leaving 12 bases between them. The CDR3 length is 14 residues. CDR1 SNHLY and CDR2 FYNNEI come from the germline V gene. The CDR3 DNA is TGTGCCAGCAGTGGGGGGGGGAACTATCAGCCCCAGCATTTT. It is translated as CASSGGGNYQPQHF. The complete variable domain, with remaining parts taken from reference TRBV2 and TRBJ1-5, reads EPEVTQTPSHQVTQMGQEVILRCVPISNHLYFYWYRQILGQKVEFLVSFYNNEISEKSEIFDDQFSVERPDGSNFTLKIRSTKLEDSAMYFCASSGGGNYQPQHFGDGTRLSIL.

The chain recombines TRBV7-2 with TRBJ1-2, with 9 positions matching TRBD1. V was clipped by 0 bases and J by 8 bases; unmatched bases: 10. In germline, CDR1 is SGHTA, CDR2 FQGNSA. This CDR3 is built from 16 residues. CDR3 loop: CASSLAGTGTLRGYTF. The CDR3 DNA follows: TGTGCCAGCAGCTTAGCTGGGACAGGGACCTTGAGGGGCTACACCTTC.

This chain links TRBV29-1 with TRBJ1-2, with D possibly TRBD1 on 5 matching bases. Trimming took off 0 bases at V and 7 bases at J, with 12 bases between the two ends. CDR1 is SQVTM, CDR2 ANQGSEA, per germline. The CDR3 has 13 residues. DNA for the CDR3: TGCAGCGTTGAAGATCTCTGGGGCCCTGGCTACACCTTC. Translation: CSVEDLWGPGYTF.

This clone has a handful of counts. The chain's CDR3 is CASRTGGRSNQPQHF. Here the CDR3 DNA reads TGTGCCAGCAGGACGGGAGGGCGCTCCAATCAGCCCCAGCATTTT. This sequence joins TRBV6-5 and TRBJ1-5, with D uncertain. Trimming stripped 6 bases from V and 3 bases from J, with 15 bases between. The CDR3 contains 15 residues. Germline V gives CDR1 MNHEY, CDR2 SVGAGI.

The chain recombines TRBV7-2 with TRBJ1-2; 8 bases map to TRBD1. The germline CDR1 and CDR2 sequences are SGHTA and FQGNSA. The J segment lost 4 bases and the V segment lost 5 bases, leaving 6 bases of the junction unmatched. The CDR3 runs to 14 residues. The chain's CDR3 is CASSLRGLGYGYTF. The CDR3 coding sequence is TGTGCCAGCAGCCTCAGGGGGCTTGGCTATGGCTACACCTTC.

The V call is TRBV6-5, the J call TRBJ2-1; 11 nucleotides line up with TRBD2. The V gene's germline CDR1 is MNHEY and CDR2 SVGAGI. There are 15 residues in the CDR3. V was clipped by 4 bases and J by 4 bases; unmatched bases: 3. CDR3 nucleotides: TGTGCCAGCAGTTTAGCGGGGGGGGCATACAATGAGCAGTTCTTC. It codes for CASSLAGGAYNEQFF.

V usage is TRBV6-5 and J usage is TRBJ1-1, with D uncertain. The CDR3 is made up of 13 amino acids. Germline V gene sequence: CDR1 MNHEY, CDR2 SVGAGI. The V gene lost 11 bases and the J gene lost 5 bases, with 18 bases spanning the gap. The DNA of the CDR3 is TGTGCCGCCGCCCGTTGGGAGGAAACTGAAGCTTTCTTT. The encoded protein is CAAARWEETEAFF.

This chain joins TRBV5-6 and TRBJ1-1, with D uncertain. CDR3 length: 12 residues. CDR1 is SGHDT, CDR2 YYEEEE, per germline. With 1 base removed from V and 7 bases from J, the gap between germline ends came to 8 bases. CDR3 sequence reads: CASSLSSLEAFF. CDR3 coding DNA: TGTGCCAGCAGCTTGTCGTCCCTTGAAGCTTTCTTT.